This is a list of T cell receptor beta chains from one sample in a study of OX40 agonist ivuxolimab in advanced cancers. TCRdb's copy holds only in-frame clones and misses some; the assay was immunoSEQ multiplex PCR. The table has tens of thousands of clones, roughly 87% seen once. The specimen was CD4+ or CD8+ T cells sorted from blood, collected in a trial of the OX40 agonist ivuxolimab. All receptors come from an adult with an advanced solid tumor such as melanoma, head and neck, liver or kidney cancer. CDR3s include the opening cysteine and the closing phenylalanine or tryptophan. Each record gives: V gene, clone size, CDR3 length, D gene, J gene, CDR3 DNA, CDR3 protein. A D gene is named only where the DNA matches it firmly. Clone size is stated in some rows and not others, as once, few, many or a class when expanded.

>TRBV4-3|once|17|TRBD2|TRBJ2-1
TGCGCCAGCAGCCTGGGACTAGCGGGGGCCGGAGGAAATGAGCAGTTCTTC
CASSLGLAGAGGNEQFF
>TRBV19|once|13|.|TRBJ2-7
TGTGCCAGTAGTATTAAACAGACCTACGAGCAGTACTTC
CASSIKQTYEQYF
>TRBV6-1|once|11|.|TRBJ2-7
TGTGCCAGCACCGACGTGGGCGAGCAGTACTTC
CASTDVGEQYF
>TRBV13|.|18|TRBD1|TRBJ2-3
TGTGCCAGCAGCTCAACACGACCAGCGGACGACAGGGCAGATACGCAGTATTTT
CASSSTRPADDRADTQYF
>TRBV27|.|16|.|TRBJ2-2
TGTGCCAGCAGTTTATACAGGGTCCGAGACACCGGGGAGCTGTTTTTT
CASSLYRVRDTGELFF
>TRBV19|.|14|.|TRBJ1-1
TGTGCCAGTAGTGCGACAGATTGGAACACTGAAGCTTTCTTT
CASSATDWNTEAFF
>TRBV7-8|.|15|.|TRBJ1-3
TGTGCCAGCAGCTTAGGGGCAGGGAACGGAAACACCATATATTTT
CASSLGAGNGNTIYF
>TRBV6-5|.|14|TRBD1|TRBJ1-4
TGTGCCAGTTCTCCCGGGACAGGGAGCGAAAAACTGTTTTTT
CASSPGTGSEKLFF
>TRBV7-3|medium-sized|13|.|TRBJ1-1
TGTGCCAGCAGCTCCGGACCGGGGCGTGAAGCTTTCTTT
CASSSGPGREAFF
>TRBV4-3|.|15|TRBD2|TRBJ2-5
TGCGCCAGCAGCCCAGGGCGGGGGTTCTCGGAGACCCAGTACTTC
CASSPGRGFSETQYF
>TRBV11-2|.|11|.|TRBJ2-7
TGTGCCAGCAGCTTAGTCTCCGAGCAGTACTTC
CASSLVSEQYF
>TRBV2|.|15|.|TRBJ1-6
TGTGCCAGCAGTCAGATTACACAGGGTAATTCACCCCTCCACTTT
CASSQITQGNSPLHF
>TRBV28|.|13|.|TRBJ1-5
TGTGCCAGCAGATTTACCCGGGTCCAGCCCCAGCATTTT
CASRFTRVQPQHF
>TRBV6-6|.|14|.|TRBJ2-7
TGTGCCAGCAGTATTGCGGAGGCTTCCTACGAGCAGTACTTC
CASSIAEASYEQYF
>TRBV30|.|17|.|TRBJ1-6
TGTGCCTGGACCATCCCCTACTTGAGCTCCTATAATTCACCCCTCCACTTT
CAWTIPYLSSYNSPLHF
>TRBV5-5|.|15|.|TRBJ1-5
TGTGCCAGCAGCTTGGAGGGGGGGCGTGATCAGCCCCAGCATTTT
CASSLEGGRDQPQHF
>TRBV4-2|few|16|TRBD1|TRBJ1-5
TGTGCCAGCAGCTACTTTGTGACAGGGGTCAATCAGCCCCAGCATTTT
CASSYFVTGVNQPQHF
>TRBV19|.|12|TRBD1|TRBJ1-2
TGTGCCACAGGGACAGGGGGATCTGGCTACACCTTC
CATGTGGSGYTF
>TRBV15|.|14|.|TRBJ1-5
TGTGCCACCAGCTTGGGACACAATAATCAGCCCCAGCATTTT
CATSLGHNNQPQHF
>TRBV28|.|15|.|TRBJ1-5
TGTGCCAGCAGCACCGGGCAAACGAGGAATCAGCCCCAGCATTTT
CASSTGQTRNQPQHF
>TRBV2|.|19|.|TRBJ2-5
TGTGCCAGCAGTGTAGAACAACCCCAGGGACCGGGGAGGTTAGAGACCCAGTACTTC
CASSVEQPQGPGRLETQYF
>TRBV4-3|.|17|TRBD1|TRBJ1-1
TGCGCCAGCAGCGGGTCCGGGACAGGGGGCTACGGGGCTGAAGCTTTCTTT
CASSGSGTGGYGAEAFF
>TRBV6-5|once|13|.|TRBJ1-2
TGTGCCAGCAGTCCCCAAGGGGTCTATGGCTACACCTTC
CASSPQGVYGYTF
>TRBV9|many|15|.|TRBJ1-5
TGTGCCAGCAGCGTAGAAGGGGCTGAGAATCAGCCCCAGCATTTT
CASSVEGAENQPQHF
>TRBV28|once|15|.|TRBJ1-2
TGTGCCAGCAGTCTCCATCTCCAAAGAAACTATGGCTACACCTTC
CASSLHLQRNYGYTF
>TRBV4-3|.|17|.|TRBJ1-6
TGCGCCAGCAGCCTCACAATCCCCGGACAGAGAGATTCACCCCTCCACTTT
CASSLTIPGQRDSPLHF
>TRBV10-3|.|13|.|TRBJ1-2
TGTGCCATCAGTGTAGAGGGAATGAGAGGCTACACCTTC
CAISVEGMRGYTF
>TRBV4-3|.|14|.|TRBJ2-2
TGCGCCAGCAGCCAAGGAATGATGTCCGGGGAGCTGTTTTTT
CASSQGMMSGELFF
>TRBV11-2|.|15|.|TRBJ2-2
TGTGCCAGCAGCTCGATCATCTCATACACCGGGGAGCTGTTTTTT
CASSSIISYTGELFF
>TRBV6-4|.|14|TRBD1|TRBJ1-5
TGTGCCAGCAGTGAAAACACAGGGGAACGGCCCCAGCATTTT
CASSENTGERPQHF
>TRBV27|.|17|TRBD2|TRBJ2-3
TGTGCCAGCAGTTTAAGCGGGGGGGCCGCTCCTAGCGATACGCAGTATTTT
CASSLSGGAAPSDTQYF
>TRBV27|.|17|TRBD2|TRBJ2-1
TGTGCCAGCAGTCCCCCCGCGACTAGCGGGGGGGCCGATGAGCAGTTCTTC
CASSPPATSGGADEQFF
>TRBV4-3|.|15|.|TRBJ1-1
TGCGCCAGCAGCCAGGGTAGGACATTGAACACTGAAGCTTTCTTT
CASSQGRTLNTEAFF
>TRBV4-3|.|15|.|TRBJ1-6
TGCGCCAGCAGCCAAGACTTAACAGCTAATTCACCCCTCCACTTT
CASSQDLTANSPLHF